One and the same sample provided the 26 T cell receptor beta chains below, sequenced in a study of blood T cell repertoires in COVID-19. Sequenced by immunoSEQ multiplex PCR; TCRdb stores in-frame clones only, minus some. The data show about 360,000 clones, around 88% seen once. Sequencing was performed on peripheral blood. The origin of the receptors is a woman in her fifties or sixties with COVID-19, enrolled during active disease.

The chain joins TRBV18 to TRBJ1-2, with TRBD1 as a possible D gene (6 bases). This CDR3 region has 14 residues. Germline V gene sequence: CDR1 KGHSH, CDR2 LQKENI. V was trimmed by 3 bases and J by 4 bases, leaving 12 bases between them. Here the CDR3 reads CASSPRGAFYGYTF. The CDR3 DNA is TGTGCCAGCTCACCCCGGGGGGCCTTCTATGGCTACACCTTC.

V usage is TRBV7-8 and J usage is TRBJ1-5, with D possibly being TRBD1 (6 bases). Trimming took 5 bases from V and 6 from J, leaving 14 bases between them. Germline loops: CDR1 SGHVS, CDR2 FQNEAQ. This CDR3 contains 14 residues. This CDR3 reads CASSPQGVAQPQHF. The CDR3, as DNA: TGTGCCAGCAGCCCACAGGGTGTCGCTCAGCCCCAGCATTTT.

V is TRBV4-1 and J is TRBJ2-3, with a weak D call TRBD2 (5 bases). This CDR3 spans 16 amino acids. V was trimmed by 2 bases and J by 1 base, leaving 13 bases between them. Germline V gives CDR1 MGHRA, CDR2 YSYEKL. The DNA of the CDR3 is TGCGCCAGCAGCCAACCCCCAGCGGCCGGCACAGATACGCAGTATTTT. As protein: CASSQPPAAGTDTQYF.

The V gene is TRBV7-3, the J gene TRBJ2-2, with D perhaps matching TRBD2 (6 bases). The CDR3 spans 17 residues. CDR1 is SGHTA, CDR2 FQGTGA, per germline. V was cut by 5 bases and J by 5 bases, with 21 bases left in between. The CDR3 DNA reads TGTGCCAGCAGCATACCCCGGCAACTAGCCCGTACCGGGGAGCTGTTTTTT. Translated: CASSIPRQLARTGELFF. The full variable domain, with the rest looked up from reference TRBV7-3 and TRBJ2-2, is GAGVSQTPSNKVTEKGKYVELRCDPISGHTALYWYRQSLGQGPEFLIYFQGTGAADDSGLPNDRFFAVRPEGSVSTLKIQRTERGDSAVYLCASSIPRQLARTGELFFGEGSRLTVL.

The chain uses TRBV5-1 and TRBJ2-3, with D maybe TRBD1 (6 bases). CDR1 is SGHRS and CDR2 is YFSETQ in the germline V gene. The CDR3 is 15 residues long. V dropped 6 bases and J dropped 0 bases, with 14 bases sitting between them. The CDR3 sequence: CASTKDSTSTDTQYF. Written as DNA, the CDR3 is TGCGCCAGCACCAAGGACAGTACTAGCACAGATACGCAGTATTTT.

This chain uses TRBV9 with TRBJ2-2, with D uncertain. The ends were cut back, 4 bases at V and 6 bases at J, with 10 bases in the middle. The CDR3 spans 13 residues. Germline values: CDR1 SGDLS, CDR2 YYNGEE. This CDR3 reads CASSPRNPGELFF. DNA of the CDR3: TGTGCCAGCAGCCCCAGGAATCCCGGGGAGCTGTTTTTT. The variable domain in full, completed from reference TRBV9 and TRBJ2-2, reads DSGVTQTPKHLITATGQRVTLRCSPRSGDLSVYWYQQSLDQGLQFLIQYYNGEERAKGNILERFSAQQFPDLHSELNLSSLELGDSALYFCASSPRNPGELFFGEGSRLTVL.

The rearrangement links TRBV9 to TRBJ1-1; D is undetermined. Trimming removed 3 bases from V and 3 bases from J, with 24 bases in between. This CDR3 is 18 amino acids long. Per germline, CDR1 SGDLS and CDR2 YYNGEE. The CDR3 loop reads CASSATFQPPGTHTEAFF. The CDR3 nucleotides are TGTGCCAGCAGCGCGACTTTCCAACCCCCGGGAACGCACACTGAAGCTTTCTTT.

This clone has only a few counts. The CDR3 sequence: CASSQVPRNTEAFF. The CDR3, as DNA: TGCGCCAGCAGCCAAGTCCCTCGGAACACTGAAGCTTTCTTT. J is TRBJ1-1 and V is TRBV4-3; no clear D. V was trimmed by 1 base and J by 1 base, leaving 7 bases between them. In germline, CDR1 is LGHNA, CDR2 YSLEER. The CDR3 consists of 14 residues.

This clone was seen once. The chain employs TRBV28 and TRBJ1-2; D is unclear. CDR1 and CDR2 (germline): MDHEN, SYDVKM. The CDR3 contains 14 residues. Trimming left V 6 bases short and J 4 bases short, with 15 bases between. CDR3 sequence reads: CASSALAAGYGYTF. The CDR3, as DNA: TGTGCCAGCAGCGCCCTAGCGGCGGGCTATGGCTACACCTTC.

This clone appeared once. The chain couples TRBV27 to TRBJ1-5; D may be TRBD1 (6 bases). The V end lost 6 bases, the J end lost 3 bases, and 15 bases lay between the germline ends. CDR1 is MNHEY and CDR2 is SMNVEV in the germline V gene (reference sequence). This CDR3 region has 15 residues. The CDR3 DNA reads as TGTGCCAGCAGCGTCAATGGGGACAACAATCAGCCCCAGCATTTT. Protein product: CASSVNGDNNQPQHF.

This chain joins TRBV12-5 and TRBJ2-1, with 10 nucleotides matching TRBD2. With V trimmed by 2 bases and J by 5 bases, 12 bases remained unmatched. The CDR3 extends over 18 amino acids. Germline loops: CDR1 LGHNT, CDR2 FRNRAP. CDR3: CASGLIIGVAGGDNEQFF. CDR3 nucleotides: TGTGCTAGTGGTTTGATTATCGGGGTAGCGGGGGGAGACAATGAGCAGTTCTTC. Complete variable domain (other parts from reference TRBV12-5 and TRBJ2-1): DARVTQTPRHKVTEMGQEVTMRCQPILGHNTVFWYRQTMMQGLELLAYFRNRAPLDDSGMPKDRFSAEMPDATLATLKIQPSEPRDSAVYFCASGLIIGVAGGDNEQFFGPGTRLTVL.

This chain links TRBV7-9 with TRBJ1-1; a weak D match, TRBD1 (6 bases). Deletions cut 5 bases from V and 1 base from J, with 11 bases between. From germline, CDR1 is SEHNR and CDR2 FQNEAQ (reference sequence). CDR3 length equals 14 residues. CDR3 region: CASSATGSNTEAFF. CDR3 in DNA: TGTGCCAGCAGCGCTACAGGGTCGAACACTGAAGCTTTCTTT.

The chain couples TRBV2 to TRBJ2-6; 10 nucleotides agree with TRBD1. The CDR3 is 16 amino acids. The J segment lost 5 bases and the V segment lost 7 bases, leaving 8 bases of the junction unmatched. The germline CDR1 and CDR2 sequences are SNHLY and FYNNEI. The CDR3, as DNA: TGTGCCAGCATTAAAGACAGGGGGCCAAGGGCCAACGTCCTGACTTTC. It translates to CASIKDRGPRANVLTF.

The rearrangement joins TRBV6-5 to TRBJ2-7; 9 bases are a match to TRBD1. This CDR3 has 15 residues. Germline V gene lookup returns CDR1 MNHEY and CDR2 SVGAGI. V trimming: 2 bases; J trimming: 1 base; junction bases outside the gene matches: 3. The CDR3 protein is CASSYPGTGSYEQYF. The DNA of the CDR3 is TGTGCCAGCAGTTACCCAGGGACAGGGTCCTACGAGCAGTACTTC.

This clone was detected once. The chain recombines TRBV7-9 with TRBJ1-1, with D hard to call. This CDR3 comprises 16 residues. Germline V lookup: CDR1 SEHNR, CDR2 FQNEAQ (reference sequence). The V end lost 5 bases, the J end lost 4 bases, and 20 bases lay between the germline ends. The CDR3 bases are TGTGCCAGCAGCCCGAGGTTGGTTATTCGAGCCACTGAAGCTTTCTTT. Its protein is CASSPRLVIRATEAFF.

V usage is TRBV7-2 and J usage is TRBJ1-6; tentative D call: TRBD1 (6 bases). This CDR3 is 17 amino acids long. The germline gives CDR1 SGHTA, CDR2 FQGNSA. Trimming took off 8 bases at V and 6 bases at J, with 23 bases between the two ends. CDR3 residues: CASSSPPGGQSNSPLHF. In DNA form, the CDR3 reads TGTGCCAGCTCCTCACCTCCGGGGGGGCAGAGTAATTCACCCCTCCACTTT.

The rearrangement joins TRBV23-1 to TRBJ1-2; 7 bases align to TRBD1. TRBV23-1 is placed among ORFs of uncertain function. Germline trimming cut 0 bases from V and 7 bases from J; bases unmatched to any gene: 11. The CDR3 consists of 16 residues. The CDR3 spells CASSQSRLPAGGGYTF. The CDR3 coding sequence is TGCGCCAGCAGTCAATCCCGACTCCCCGCAGGGGGTGGCTACACCTTC.

The chain recombines TRBV7-9 with TRBJ2-5, with TRBD1 matching 7 bases. With V trimmed by 5 bases and J by 4 bases, 4 bases remained unmatched. The CDR3 is 13 residues long. CDR1 is SEHNR, CDR2 FQNEAQ, per germline (reference sequence). CDR3 nucleotide sequence: TGTGCCAGCAGCCTGGGACAGATAGAGACCCAGTACTTC. Its translation is CASSLGQIETQYF.

This chain connects TRBV5-1 to TRBJ2-5; 13 nucleotides agree with TRBD2. CDR3 length: 17 residues. Germline CDR1 SGHRS, CDR2 YFSETQ. Trimming cost V 0 bases and J 4 bases; bases outside gene matches: 6. The CDR3 nucleotides read TGCGCCAGCAGCTTGGAAGGGGGACTAGCGGGGCGAGAGACCCAGTACTTC. Amino acids: CASSLEGGLAGRETQYF.

The gene calls are TRBV5-6 and TRBJ2-7; D is perhaps TRBD2 (5 bases). The germline V and J ends were trimmed by 2 bases and 0 bases, with 6 bases remaining between them. From germline, CDR1 is SGHDT and CDR2 YYEEEE. This CDR3 contains 13 residues. The CDR3 DNA is TGTGCCAGCAGCTTCGGGGACTCCTACGAGCAGTACTTC. It is translated as CASSFGDSYEQYF.

The gene calls are TRBV15 and TRBJ2-1, with D possibly matching TRBD1 (5 bases). Per the germline V gene, CDR1 is LNHNV and CDR2 is YYDKDF (reference sequence). This CDR3 has 16 residues. V was clipped by 0 bases and J by 7 bases, with 16 bases between them. CDR3 amino acids: CATSRDLGQGANEQFF. As DNA, the CDR3 is TGTGCCACCAGCAGAGATCTGGGCCAAGGGGCTAATGAGCAGTTCTTC.

This sequence joins TRBV19 and TRBJ2-7; no reliable D call. The CDR3 runs 13 residues. V shed 1 base and J shed 4 bases, with 8 bases lying between them. Germline CDR1 is LNHDA and CDR2 is SQIVND (reference sequence). DNA for the CDR3: TGTGCCAGTAGTATAGGACTTGGGTACGAGCAGTACTTC. Translation gives CASSIGLGYEQYF.

The chain combines TRBV4-3 with TRBJ1-3; D call uncertain. V lost 4 bases to trimming and J lost 0 bases, with 19 bases between them. This CDR3 spans 18 amino acids. CDR1 and CDR2 from the germline V gene are LGHNA and YSLEER. CDR3 DNA: TGCGCCAGCAGCCCGGGAGGCGGGATCAATCTCTCTGGAAACACCATATATTTT. Protein: CASSPGGGINLSGNTIYF.

This chain uses TRBV29-1 with TRBJ1-5; D perhaps matches TRBD1 (6 bases). The CDR3 totals 13 residues. CDR1 is SQVTM and CDR2 is ANQGSEA in the germline V gene. Between the trimmed V and J ends, which lost 6 bases and 3 bases, there was a span of 12 bases. CDR3 sequence (DNA): TGCAGCGTAGCCACAGGGTACAATCAGCCCCAGCATTTT. Translated: CSVATGYNQPQHF.

The chain couples TRBV5-4 to TRBJ2-7; D might be TRBD2 (6 bases). This CDR3 has 15 residues. Trimming stripped 3 bases from V and 0 bases from J, with 13 bases between. Per germline, CDR1 SGHNT and CDR2 YYREEE (reference sequence). CDR3 coding DNA: TGTGCCAGCAGCTGGGGACTTCAACCCTCCTACGAGCAGTACTTC. As protein: CASSWGLQPSYEQYF.

V usage is TRBV7-9 and J usage is TRBJ1-2, with unresolved D. Germline assignment: CDR1 SEHNR and CDR2 FQNEAQ (reference sequence). V lost 11 bases and J lost 0, with 16 bases in between. The CDR3 length is 14 residues. CDR3 nucleotide sequence: TGTGCCGCAATCCAGGCCCCTTCTAACTATGGCTACACCTTC. The encoded protein is CAAIQAPSNYGYTF.